The 32 T cell receptor beta chains below come from one sample, sequenced in a study of identical twins. Using its own MiXCR run on the 5' RACE reads, TCRdb lists one record per CDR3 protein. Counted here are approximately 600,000 distinct CDR3 sequences, roughly 9.9% occurring once; the ten biggest clones make up under 3%. The data were also submitted as part of a second study, on yellow fever vaccine responses in identical twins.

Sequencing was performed on PBMCs. All receptors come from a woman between 18 and 29 years old in good health.

This clonotype was detected only a few times. This chain connects TRBV15 to TRBJ2-2, with D perhaps matching TRBD1 (6 bases). Deletions cut 11 bases from V and 3 bases from J, with 19 bases between. This CDR3 is 15 amino acids long. Germline V CDR1 and CDR2: LNHNV, YYDKDF (reference sequence). CDR3 DNA: TGTGCCGCCTCTGAAGGGGGTCCCCACACCGGGGAGCTGTTTTTT. This codes for CAASEGGPHTGELFF.

Concerning this clonotype: This may come from a read error, since a much larger clone is one base off. This chain joins TRBV5-1 and TRBJ2-2; D gene uncertain. Trimming pared 0 bases from V and 5 bases from J, leaving 8 bases between. This CDR3 has 14 residues. Per germline, CDR1 SGHRS and CDR2 YFSETQ. The CDR3, as DNA: TGCGCCAGCAGCTTGGTTTGGGAAACCGGGGAGCTGTTTTTT. Its translation is CASSLVWETGELFF. The full variable domain, rest sourced from reference TRBV5-1 and TRBJ2-2, is KAGVTQTPRYLIKTRGQQVTLSCSPISGHRSVSWYQQTPGQGLQFLFEYFSETQRNKGNFPGRFSGRQFSNSRSEMNVSTLELGDSALYLCASSLVWETGELFFGEGSRLTVL.

This clonotype turned up a few times. The CDR3 sequence: CSVADSHYEQYF. In DNA, the CDR3 is TGCAGCGTTGCGGACAGCCACTACGAGCAGTACTTC. V usage is TRBV29-1 and J usage is TRBJ2-7; maybe TRBD1 (6 bases). The CDR3 is made up of 12 amino acids. Germline lookup yields CDR1 SQVTM and CDR2 ANQGSEA. V lost 4 bases to trimming and J lost 3 bases, with 10 bases between them.

Details on this clonotype: This sequence may be a read error, since a much larger clone differs from it by one base. The CDR3 carries no conserved terminal phenylalanine or tryptophan, so it likely arises from a read error. J is TRBJ2-1 and V is TRBV10-1, with D perhaps TRBD2 (5 bases). Per the germline V gene, CDR1 is WNHNN and CDR2 is SYGVQD (reference sequence). The CDR3 has 14 residues. The V end lost 0 bases, the J end lost 7 bases, and 10 bases lay between the germline ends. The CDR3 DNA is TGCGCCAGCAGTGAGTCTAGCGAAGGAAATGAGCAGTTCCTC. It yields the protein CASSESSEGNEQFL.

This rearrangement joins TRBV4-1 to TRBJ1-5; D gene ambiguous. Trimming shortened V by 5 bases and J by 5 bases, and 16 bases separated the two germline ends. The CDR3 extends over 15 amino acids. In germline, CDR1 is MGHRA, CDR2 YSYEKL. CDR3 region: CASSANVPPDQPQHF. CDR3 sequence (DNA): TGCGCCAGCAGCGCGAACGTCCCCCCCGATCAGCCCCAGCATTTT.

The chain carries TRBV4-2 and TRBJ2-1; D remains ambiguous. CDR3 length: 14 residues. Germline V CDR1 and CDR2: LGHNA, YNFKEQ. V shed 2 bases and J shed 8 bases, with 13 bases lying between them. For the CDR3, the DNA is TGTGCCAGCAGCCAAAAATCCCCTTCGGATGAGCAGTTCTTC. Translating it yields CASSQKSPSDEQFF.

This clonotype was observed at least ten times. This rearrangement joins TRBV7-3 to TRBJ2-3; TRBD1 agrees at 8 bases. Germline-derived CDR1 and CDR2 are SGHTA and FQGTGA. The V and J ends lost 4 bases and 2 bases, in that order; junction bases with no gene match: 5. This CDR3 region has 15 residues. The DNA of the CDR3 is TGTGCCAGCAGCTCCTGGACAGGGAACACAGATACGCAGTATTTT. It translates to CASSSWTGNTDTQYF.

Written as DNA, the CDR3 is TGTGCTAGTGGTTTGGTACTCTTTTTTATTCAAGCGGGACAGGGGTCCTACGAGCAGTACTTC. Protein product: CASGLVLFFIQAGQGSYEQYF. The chain employs TRBV12-5 and TRBJ2-7; TRBD1 agrees at 10 bases. The germline V gene encodes CDR1 LGHNT and CDR2 FRNRAP. The trim removed 0 bases at V and 1 base at J, leaving 18 bases unmatched. The CDR3 has 21 residues.

The sample holds many counts of this clonotype. This sequence joins TRBV7-9 and TRBJ2-7; 9 bases line up with TRBD1. CDR1 and CDR2 from the germline V gene are SEHNR and FQNEAQ (reference sequence). CDR3 length: 16 amino acids. With V trimmed by 3 bases and J by 3 bases, 9 bases remained unmatched. The CDR3 DNA is TGTGCCAGCAGCTTCCTCTCCCGGGACAGGGTCTACGAGCAGTACTTC. Translating gives CASSFLSRDRVYEQYF.

V gene TRBV6-1 combines with J gene TRBJ2-2; 11 bases fit TRBD2. Trimming at V came to 1 base and at J to 6 bases, leaving 4 bases not matched to a gene. The CDR3 is 16 amino acids. The germline V gene encodes CDR1 MNHNS and CDR2 SASEGT. CDR3 coding DNA: TGTGCCAGCAGTGAAGGACTAGCGGGGAGCGCCGGGGAGCTGTTTTTT. Its protein is CASSEGLAGSAGELFF.

At least ten counts were recorded for this clonotype. This sequence joins TRBV7-9 and TRBJ2-2; a possible D gene is TRBD2 (5 bases). The germline V and J ends were trimmed by 5 bases and 7 bases, with 8 bases remaining between them. The CDR3 covers 12 residues. CDR1 and CDR2 (germline): SEHNR, FQNEAQ (reference sequence). CDR3 nucleotides: TGTGCCAGCAGCCCCCGGGACGGGGAGCTGTTTTTT. It specifies CASSPRDGELFF.

This chain joins TRBV11-2 and TRBJ2-3; D perhaps matches TRBD2 (6 bases). Trimming left V 2 bases short and J 2 bases short, with 20 bases between. The germline V gene encodes CDR1 SGHAT and CDR2 FQNNGV. CDR3 length: 18 residues. The CDR3 region has the DNA TGTGCCAGCAGCTTAATAGGGGCGGGGAACGGGTTCACAGATACGCAGTATTTT. Translating it yields CASSLIGAGNGFTDTQYF.

This chain connects TRBV5-1 to TRBJ2-7; maybe TRBD2 (5 bases). The CDR3 has 15 residues. Between the trimmed V and J ends, which lost 0 bases and 3 bases, there was a span of 13 bases. Germline values: CDR1 SGHRS, CDR2 YFSETQ. The CDR3: CASSLDLAGYYEQYF. CDR3 DNA sequence: TGCGCCAGCAGCTTGGATCTAGCAGGTTACTACGAGCAGTACTTC.

This clonotype was recorded a few times. CDR3: CASNSWTGANQPQHF. In DNA form, the CDR3 reads TGTGCCAGCAACAGCTGGACAGGGGCGAATCAGCCCCAGCATTTT. V and J are TRBV6-1 and TRBJ1-5, with 9 nucleotides matching TRBD1. Trimming cost V 7 bases and J 4 bases; bases outside gene matches: 8. The CDR3 loop spans 15 amino acids. CDR1 MNHNS and CDR2 SASEGT come from the germline V gene.

J is TRBJ2-2 and V is TRBV6-2 or TRBV6-3; 11 nucleotides align to TRBD2. The junction had 3 bases not matched to a gene; V was cut back by 6 bases and J by 0 bases. The CDR3 loop spans 16 amino acids. CDR1 and CDR2 from the germline V gene are MNHEY and SVGEGT. CDR3 sequence (DNA): TGTGCCAGCAGCCGACTAGCGGGATCGAACACCGGGGAGCTGTTTTTT. Amino acids: CASSRLAGSNTGELFF.

This clonotype was seen more than once but under ten times. The chain couples TRBV7-9 to TRBJ2-7; a possible D gene is TRBD2 (6 bases). V lost 5 bases to trimming and J lost 1 base, with 12 bases between them. Germline-derived CDR1 and CDR2 are SEHNR and FQNEAQ (reference sequence). The CDR3 covers 14 residues. CDR3 in amino acids: CASSEGLRSYEQYF. CDR3 nucleotide sequence: TGTGCCAGCAGCGAGGGACTCAGGTCCTACGAGCAGTACTTC.

The chain recombines TRBV6-1 with TRBJ2-5, with 7 bases identical to TRBD1. CDR1 and CDR2 from the germline V gene are MNHNS and SASEGT. J lost 4 bases, V lost 2 bases, and 13 bases had no gene match. This CDR3 is 17 amino acids long. This chain's CDR3 is CASSEPATGIGRETQYF. DNA for the CDR3: TGTGCCAGCAGTGAACCAGCGACAGGGATCGGGCGAGAGACCCAGTACTTC.

This chain connects TRBV6-2 or TRBV6-3 to TRBJ2-1; TRBD2 matches 14 bases. The V gene end was trimmed by 6 bases and the J gene end by 9 bases; junction bases not matched to a gene: 10. The CDR3 contains 16 residues. The germline gives CDR1 MNHEY, CDR2 SVGEGT. The CDR3 protein is CASSPPGLAGVGEQFF. The CDR3 nucleotides read TGTGCCAGCAGCCCACCGGGACTAGCGGGAGTTGGTGAGCAGTTCTTC.

This clonotype was counted only a few times. The rearrangement uses TRBV7-9 and TRBJ2-3; D possibly corresponds to TRBD2 (6 bases). The germline V and J ends were trimmed by 4 bases and 2 bases, with 13 bases remaining between them. The CDR3 is 15 residues long. Per the germline V gene, CDR1 is SEHNR and CDR2 is FQNEAQ (reference sequence). The CDR3 loop is CASSSGTLVTDTQYF. The CDR3 region has the DNA TGTGCCAGCAGCTCGGGGACTCTGGTCACAGATACGCAGTATTTT. The whole variable domain, remainder taken from reference TRBV7-9 and TRBJ2-3, is DTGVSQNPRHKITKRGQNVTFRCDPISEHNRLYWYRQTLGQGPEFLTYFQNEAQLEKSRLLSDRFSAERPKGSFSTLEIQRTEQGDSAMYLCASSSGTLVTDTQYFGPGTRLTVL.

A few counts support this clonotype. V usage is TRBV3-1 and J usage is TRBJ2-1, with D possibly being TRBD1 or TRBD2 (5 bases each). Trimming removed 1 base from V and 9 bases from J, with 13 bases in between. CDR1 LGHDT and CDR2 YNNKEL come from the germline V gene (reference sequence). CDR3 length equals 14 residues. The CDR3 DNA is TGTGCCAGCAGCCAAGGGTACCGGGGCGCTGAGCAGTTCTTC. Amino acids: CASSQGYRGAEQFF.

In the case of this clonotype: This sequence may be a read error, since a much larger clone differs from it by one base. Written as DNA, the CDR3 is TGCTGTGCTAAAAAAAGCGGGAGCTGGGCCGGGGAGCTGTTTTTT. Its translation: CCAKKSGSWAGELFF. The chain uses TRBV20-1 and TRBJ2-2, with 8 nucleotides matching TRBD2. CDR1 is DFQATT, CDR2 SNEGSKA, per germline (reference sequence). There are 15 residues in the CDR3.

This clonotype was detected many times. The gene calls are TRBV11-1 and TRBJ2-5; D ambiguous. Trimming took 3 bases from V and 4 from J, leaving 12 bases between them. Germline-derived CDR1 and CDR2 are SGHAT and FQDESV (reference sequence). The CDR3 is made up of 14 amino acids. The CDR3 loop is CASSLERALETQYF. DNA for the CDR3: TGTGCCAGCAGCTTGGAACGGGCGTTAGAGACCCAGTACTTC. Based on the CDR3 plus reference TRBV11-1 and TRBJ2-5, the full variable domain is EAEVAQSPRYKITEKSQAVAFWCDPISGHATLYWYRQILGQGPELLVQFQDESVVDDSQLPKDRFSAERLKGVDSTLKIQPAELGDSAMYLCASSLERALETQYFGPGTRLLVL.

CDR3 in DNA: TGTGCCAGCAGCGATATAGCGGGGGCCCCCTCCTACGAGCAGTACTTC. Its translation: CASSDIAGAPSYEQYF. This chain connects TRBV9 to TRBJ2-7; 9 positions match TRBD2. Germline V lookup: CDR1 SGDLS, CDR2 YYNGEE. Germline trimming cut 3 bases from V and 0 bases from J; bases unmatched to any gene: 7. CDR3 length equals 16 residues.

This clonotype was seen ten or more times. In DNA, the CDR3 is TGCGCCAGCAGCTTGGTTGGGAGCGGTGAAGCTTTCTTT. Amino acids: CASSLVGSGEAFF. V gene TRBV5-1 combines with J gene TRBJ1-1; D is undetermined. The V gene lost 0 bases and the J gene lost 7 bases, with 10 bases spanning the gap. Germline V CDR1 and CDR2: SGHRS, YFSETQ. The CDR3 has 13 amino acids.

This clonotype was detected many times. The J gene is TRBJ1-5, the V gene TRBV4-1, with D unresolved. The length of the CDR3 is 14 residues. The V gene lost 2 bases and the J gene lost 0 bases, with 5 bases spanning the gap. Per germline, CDR1 MGHRA and CDR2 YSYEKL. The CDR3 sequence is CASSQLHSNQPQHF. The DNA for the CDR3 is TGCGCCAGCAGCCAATTGCATAGCAATCAGCCCCAGCATTTT.

This clonotype was counted ten times or more. The J gene is TRBJ1-6, the V gene TRBV12-3 or TRBV12-4; 7 bases align to TRBD1. The CDR3 is 14 amino acids. J gave up 7 bases and V 3 bases, and 3 bases lay outside the gene matches. The CDR3 protein is CASSLGTENSPLHF. The CDR3 nucleotides are TGTGCCAGCAGTTTGGGGACAGAGAATTCACCCCTCCACTTT.

This clonotype was counted between two and nine times. V usage is TRBV5-1 and J usage is TRBJ2-1; D may correspond to TRBD1 or TRBD2 (5 bases each). The CDR3 sequence is 15 residues long. In germline, CDR1 is SGHRS, CDR2 YFSETQ. Between the trimmed V and J ends, which lost 6 bases and 4 bases, there was a span of 17 bases. CDR3 coding DNA: TGCGCCAGCACCTCCGAAACCGGGGCATACAATGAGCAGTTCTTC. Translation: CASTSETGAYNEQFF.

This clonotype was counted ten times or more. The chain couples TRBV12-3 or TRBV12-4 to TRBJ2-7; D remains unclear. CDR3 length: 14 residues. The ends were cut back, 3 bases at V and 1 base at J, with 10 bases in the middle. The CDR3 DNA reads as TGTGCCAGCAGTTTCGGATGGGATTCCTACGAGCAGTACTTC. It translates to CASSFGWDSYEQYF.

Ten or more counts support this clonotype. The chain couples TRBV28 to TRBJ2-7; maybe TRBD1 (6 bases). Trimming took off 8 bases at V and 5 bases at J, with 19 bases between the two ends. Per germline, CDR1 MDHEN and CDR2 SYDVKM. The CDR3 has 14 amino acids. The CDR3 reads CASLSGHRANEQYF. CDR3 in DNA: TGTGCCAGCTTGTCAGGGCACAGGGCTAACGAGCAGTACTTC.

This clonotype was found once. The chain carries TRBV6-5 and TRBJ2-2; D gene uncertain. This CDR3 is 14 amino acids long. V lost 0 bases and J 6 bases, leaving 8 bases between the germline ends. Germline loops: CDR1 MNHEY, CDR2 SVGAGI. Here the CDR3 reads CASSYSSPPGELFF. CDR3 nucleotides: TGTGCCAGCAGTTACTCTTCCCCACCCGGGGAGCTGTTTTTT.

The CDR3 sequence is CASSLSPGRANYGYTF. CDR3 coding DNA: TGTGCCAGCAGCTTATCCCCGGGCCGAGCTAACTATGGCTACACCTTC. The chain joins TRBV7-2 to TRBJ1-2; D ambiguous. The CDR3 contains 16 residues. V lost 2 bases, J lost 0 bases, and 13 bases lay in between. Germline CDR1 SGHTA, CDR2 FQGNSA.

The chain recombines TRBV13 with TRBJ2-7; the match to TRBD2 covers 7 bases. CDR1 is PRHDT, CDR2 FYEKMQ, per germline (reference sequence). The CDR3 has 16 residues. After removal of 5 bases from V and 3 bases from J, the junction contained 13 bases not matched to a gene. The CDR3 is CASSKREAGRDYEQYF. The CDR3 DNA reads TGTGCCAGCAGCAAACGGGAGGCAGGGCGGGACTACGAGCAGTACTTC. Looking up the rest from reference TRBV13 and TRBJ2-7 gives the full variable domain: AAGVIQSPRHLIKEKRETATLKCYPIPRHDTVYWYQQGPGQDPQFLISFYEKMQSDKGSIPDRFSAQQFSDYHSELNMSSLELGDSALYFCASSKREAGRDYEQYFGPGTRLTVT.